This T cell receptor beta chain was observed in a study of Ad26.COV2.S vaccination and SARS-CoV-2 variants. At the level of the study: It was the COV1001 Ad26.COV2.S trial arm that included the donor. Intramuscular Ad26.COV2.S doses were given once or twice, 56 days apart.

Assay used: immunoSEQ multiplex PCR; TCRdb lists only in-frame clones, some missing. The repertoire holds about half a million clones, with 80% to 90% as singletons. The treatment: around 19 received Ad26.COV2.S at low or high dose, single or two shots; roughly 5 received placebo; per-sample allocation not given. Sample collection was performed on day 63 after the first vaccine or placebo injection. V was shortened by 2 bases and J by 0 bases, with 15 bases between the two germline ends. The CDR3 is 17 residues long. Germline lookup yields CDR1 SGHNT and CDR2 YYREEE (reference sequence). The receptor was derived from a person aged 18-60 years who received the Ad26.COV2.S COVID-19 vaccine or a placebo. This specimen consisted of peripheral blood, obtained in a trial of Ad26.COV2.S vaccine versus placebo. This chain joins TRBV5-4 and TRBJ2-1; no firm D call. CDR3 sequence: CASSLLSPDGSYNEQFF. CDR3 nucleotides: TGTGCCAGCAGCTTACTATCTCCGGACGGCTCCTACAATGAGCAGTTCTTC.